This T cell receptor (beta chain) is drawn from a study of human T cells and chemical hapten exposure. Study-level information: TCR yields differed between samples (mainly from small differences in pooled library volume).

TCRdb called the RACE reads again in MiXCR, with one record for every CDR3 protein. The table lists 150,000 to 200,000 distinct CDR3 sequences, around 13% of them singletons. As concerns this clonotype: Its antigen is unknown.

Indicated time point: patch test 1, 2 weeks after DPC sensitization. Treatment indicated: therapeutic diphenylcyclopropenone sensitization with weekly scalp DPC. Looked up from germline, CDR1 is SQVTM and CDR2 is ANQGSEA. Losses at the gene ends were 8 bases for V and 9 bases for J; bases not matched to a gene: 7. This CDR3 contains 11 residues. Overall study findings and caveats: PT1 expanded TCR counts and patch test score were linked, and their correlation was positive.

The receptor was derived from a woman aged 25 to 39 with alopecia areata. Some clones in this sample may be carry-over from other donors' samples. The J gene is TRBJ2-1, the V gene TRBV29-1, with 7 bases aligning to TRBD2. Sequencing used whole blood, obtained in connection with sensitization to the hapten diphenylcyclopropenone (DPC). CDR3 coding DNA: TGCAGCACCCTGGGGGGGGGTGAGCAGTTCTTC. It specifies CSTLGGGEQFF.